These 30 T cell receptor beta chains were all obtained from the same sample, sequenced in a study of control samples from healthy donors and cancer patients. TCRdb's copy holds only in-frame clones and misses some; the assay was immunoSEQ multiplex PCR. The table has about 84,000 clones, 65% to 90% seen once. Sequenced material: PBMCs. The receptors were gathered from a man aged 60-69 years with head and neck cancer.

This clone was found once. The DNA of the CDR3 is TGCGCCAGCAGCTCAATGGGAGAATTCATGAACACTGAAGCTTTCTTT. It codes for CASSSMGEFMNTEAFF. The rearrangement uses TRBV5-1 and TRBJ1-1, with D unresolved. Germline V CDR1 and CDR2: SGHRS, YFSETQ. Between the trimmed V and J ends, which lost 3 bases and 0 bases, there was a span of 15 bases. This CDR3 is 16 amino acids long.

CDR3 sequence (DNA): TGCGCCAGCAGCTTTACAGGGGAGACGAGCAATGAGCAGTTCTTC. Residues: CASSFTGETSNEQFF. The chain combines TRBV5-1 with TRBJ2-1; 7 bases are a match to TRBD1. This CDR3 is built from 15 residues. Germline trimming cut 2 bases from V and 6 bases from J; bases unmatched to any gene: 8. Germline V gene data show CDR1 as SGHRS and CDR2 as YFSETQ.

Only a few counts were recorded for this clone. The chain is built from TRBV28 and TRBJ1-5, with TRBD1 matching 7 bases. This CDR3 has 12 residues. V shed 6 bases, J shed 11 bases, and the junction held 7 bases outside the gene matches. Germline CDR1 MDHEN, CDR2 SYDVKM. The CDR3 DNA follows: TGTGCCAGCAGCTCAGGGGGAATGACCCAGCATTTT. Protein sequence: CASSSGGMTQHF.

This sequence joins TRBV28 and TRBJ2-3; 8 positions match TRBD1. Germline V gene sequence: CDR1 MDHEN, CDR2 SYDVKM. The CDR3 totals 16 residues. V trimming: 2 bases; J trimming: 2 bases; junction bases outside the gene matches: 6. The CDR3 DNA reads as TGTGCCAGCAGTTTAGGACAGGGTCGGCTCACAGATACGCAGTATTTT. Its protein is CASSLGQGRLTDTQYF.

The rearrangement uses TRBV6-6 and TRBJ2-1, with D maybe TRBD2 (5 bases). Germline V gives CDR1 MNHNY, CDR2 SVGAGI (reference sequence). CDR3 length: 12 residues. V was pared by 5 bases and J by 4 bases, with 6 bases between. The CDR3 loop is CASSREYNEQFF. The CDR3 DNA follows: TGTGCCAGCAGTAGGGAGTACAATGAGCAGTTCTTC.

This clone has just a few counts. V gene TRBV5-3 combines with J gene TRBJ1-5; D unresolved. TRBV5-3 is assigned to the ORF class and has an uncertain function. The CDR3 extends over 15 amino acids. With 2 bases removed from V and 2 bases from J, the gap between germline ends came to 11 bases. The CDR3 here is CARSLRRVGNQPQHF. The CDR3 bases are TGTGCCAGAAGCTTAAGAAGGGTCGGCAATCAGCCCCAGCATTTT.

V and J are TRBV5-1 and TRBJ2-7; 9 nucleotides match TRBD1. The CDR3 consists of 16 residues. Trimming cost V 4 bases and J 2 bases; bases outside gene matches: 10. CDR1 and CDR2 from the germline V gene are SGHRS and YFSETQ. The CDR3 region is CASSVDGTGIPYEQYF. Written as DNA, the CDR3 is TGCGCCAGCAGCGTGGACGGGACAGGGATCCCCTACGAGCAGTACTTC. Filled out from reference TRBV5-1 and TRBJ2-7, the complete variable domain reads KAGVTQTPRYLIKTRGQQVTLSCSPISGHRSVSWYQQTPGQGLQFLFEYFSETQRNKGNFPGRFSGRQFSNSRSEMNVSTLELGDSALYLCASSVDGTGIPYEQYFGPGTRLTVT.

CDR3 in amino acids: CASTPLGSAYGYTF. CDR3 nucleotide sequence: TGTGCCAGCACCCCCCTGGGTTCAGCCTATGGCTACACCTTC. The chain joins TRBV9 to TRBJ1-2; no clear D. Trimming removed 6 bases at V and 4 bases at J, with 16 bases between. Germline CDR1 reads SGDLS; CDR2 reads YYNGEE. CDR3 size: 14 residues.

CDR3 region: CASTQQETQYF. As DNA, the CDR3 is TGTGCCAGCACCCAGCAAGAGACCCAGTACTTC. The V and J genes are TRBV5-6 and TRBJ2-5; D gene uncertain. The CDR3 extends over 11 amino acids. CDR1 SGHDT and CDR2 YYEEEE come from the germline V gene. Trimming removed 6 bases from V and 2 bases from J, with 5 bases in between.

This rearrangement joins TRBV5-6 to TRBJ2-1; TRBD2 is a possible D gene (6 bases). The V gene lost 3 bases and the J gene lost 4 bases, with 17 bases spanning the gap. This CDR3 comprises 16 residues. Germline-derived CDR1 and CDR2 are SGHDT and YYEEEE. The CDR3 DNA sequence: TGTGCCAGCAGCTACATACTCGGGACTGGATACAATGAGCAGTTCTTC. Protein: CASSYILGTGYNEQFF.

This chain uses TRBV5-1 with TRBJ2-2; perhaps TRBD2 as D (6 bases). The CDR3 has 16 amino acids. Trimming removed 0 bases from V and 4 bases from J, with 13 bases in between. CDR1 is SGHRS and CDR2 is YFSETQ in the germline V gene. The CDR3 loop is CASSLGEAGITGELFF. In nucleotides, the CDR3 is TGCGCCAGCAGCTTGGGAGAGGCGGGGATCACCGGGGAGCTGTTTTTT.

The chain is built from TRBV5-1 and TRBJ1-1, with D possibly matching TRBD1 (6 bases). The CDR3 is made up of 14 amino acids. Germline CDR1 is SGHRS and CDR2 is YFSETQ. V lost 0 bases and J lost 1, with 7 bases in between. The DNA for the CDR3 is TGCGCCAGCAGCTTGGTACAGGGGAACACTGAAGCTTTCTTT. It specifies CASSLVQGNTEAFF.

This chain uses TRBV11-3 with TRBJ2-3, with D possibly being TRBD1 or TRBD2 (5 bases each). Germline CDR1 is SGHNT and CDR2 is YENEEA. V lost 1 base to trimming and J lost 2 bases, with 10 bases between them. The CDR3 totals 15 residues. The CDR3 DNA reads TGTGCCAGCAGCTTAGCCGGGGCGGCCACAGATACGCAGTATTTT. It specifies CASSLAGAATDTQYF.

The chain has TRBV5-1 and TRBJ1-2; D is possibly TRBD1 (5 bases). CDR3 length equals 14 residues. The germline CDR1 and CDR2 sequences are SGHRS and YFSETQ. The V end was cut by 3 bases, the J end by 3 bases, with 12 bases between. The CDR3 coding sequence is TGCGCCAGCAGCTGGCGGGACCGAGACTATGGCTACACCTTC. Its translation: CASSWRDRDYGYTF.

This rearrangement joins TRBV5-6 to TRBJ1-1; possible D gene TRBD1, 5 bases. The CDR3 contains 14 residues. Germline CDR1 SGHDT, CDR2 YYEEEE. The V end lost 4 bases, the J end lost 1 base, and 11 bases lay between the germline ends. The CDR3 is CASSRPGQNTEAFF. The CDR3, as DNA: TGTGCCAGCAGCCGACCCGGACAGAACACTGAAGCTTTCTTT.

The CDR3 here is CASSGQVPDRDIQYF. The CDR3 bases are TGCGCCAGCAGCGGACAGGTTCCGGATCGGGACATTCAGTACTTC. This chain uses TRBV5-1 with TRBJ2-4; the match to TRBD1 covers 7 bases. This CDR3 has 15 amino acids. The V and J ends lost 4 bases and 8 bases, in that order; junction bases with no gene match: 12. CDR1 and CDR2 from the germline V gene are SGHRS and YFSETQ.

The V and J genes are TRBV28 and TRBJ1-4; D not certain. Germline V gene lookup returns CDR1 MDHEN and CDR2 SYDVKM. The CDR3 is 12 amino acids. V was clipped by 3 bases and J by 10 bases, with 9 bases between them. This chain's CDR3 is CASSFNWGKLFF. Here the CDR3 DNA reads TGTGCCAGCAGTTTTAATTGGGGAAAACTGTTTTTT. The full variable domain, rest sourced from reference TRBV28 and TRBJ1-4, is DVKVTQSSRYLVKRTGEKVFLECVQDMDHENMFWYRQDPGLGLRLIYFSYDVKMKEKGDIPEGYSVSREKKERFSLILESASTNQTSMYLCASSFNWGKLFFGSGTQLSVL.

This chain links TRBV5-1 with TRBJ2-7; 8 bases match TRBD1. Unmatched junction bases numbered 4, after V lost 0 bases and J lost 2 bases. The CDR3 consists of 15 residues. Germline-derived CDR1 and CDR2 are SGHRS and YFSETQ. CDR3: CASSLGGTGPYEQYF. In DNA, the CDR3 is TGCGCCAGCAGCTTGGGGGGGACAGGTCCCTACGAGCAGTACTTC.

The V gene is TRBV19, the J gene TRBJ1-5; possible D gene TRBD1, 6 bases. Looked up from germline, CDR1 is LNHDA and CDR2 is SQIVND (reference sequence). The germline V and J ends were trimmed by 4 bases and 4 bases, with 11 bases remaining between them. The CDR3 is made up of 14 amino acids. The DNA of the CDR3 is TGTGCCAGTAGTAGAGGACAGAGTAATCAGCCCCAGCATTTT. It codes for CASSRGQSNQPQHF.

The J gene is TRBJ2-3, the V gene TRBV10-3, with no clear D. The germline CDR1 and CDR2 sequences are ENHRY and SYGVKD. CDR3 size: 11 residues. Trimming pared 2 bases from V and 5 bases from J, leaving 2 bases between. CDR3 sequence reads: CAISEQDTQYF. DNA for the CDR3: TGTGCCATCAGTGAGCAAGATACGCAGTATTTT.

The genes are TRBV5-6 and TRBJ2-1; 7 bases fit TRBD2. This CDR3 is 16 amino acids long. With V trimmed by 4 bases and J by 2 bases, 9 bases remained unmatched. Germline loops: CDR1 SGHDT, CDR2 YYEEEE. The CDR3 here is CASSPGPGGTYNEQFF. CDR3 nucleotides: TGTGCCAGCAGCCCGGGCCCGGGAGGCACCTACAATGAGCAGTTCTTC.

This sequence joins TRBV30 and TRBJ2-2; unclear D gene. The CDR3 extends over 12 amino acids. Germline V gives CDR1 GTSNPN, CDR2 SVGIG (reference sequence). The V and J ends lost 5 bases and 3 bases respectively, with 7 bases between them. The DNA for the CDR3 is TGTGCCTGGGCCCGACACACCGGGGAGCTGTTTTTT. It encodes CAWARHTGELFF.

As DNA, the CDR3 is TGTGCCAGCAGCTTAGCTCGGTGTATTAATGAAAAACTGTTTTTT. Protein: CASSLARCINEKLFF. The J gene is TRBJ1-4, the V gene TRBV7-4, with D unclear. The V and J ends lost 0 bases and 4 bases respectively, with 9 bases between them. Germline V gene data show CDR1 as SGHVT and CDR2 as SQSDAQ. The length of the CDR3 is 15 residues.

This CDR3 reads CASSLWGGQGLNEQFF. Here the CDR3 DNA reads TGTGCCAGCAGCCTATGGGGCGGACAGGGACTCAATGAGCAGTTCTTC. V is TRBV27 and J is TRBJ2-1, with 8 bases that match TRBD1. Germline assignment: CDR1 MNHEY and CDR2 SMNVEV (reference sequence). The CDR3 runs 16 residues. Unmatched junction bases numbered 13, after V lost 6 bases and J lost 6 bases.

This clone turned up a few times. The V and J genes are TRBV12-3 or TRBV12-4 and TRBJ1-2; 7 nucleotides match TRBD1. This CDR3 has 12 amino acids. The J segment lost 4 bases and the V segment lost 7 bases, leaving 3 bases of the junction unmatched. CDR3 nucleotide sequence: TGTGCCAGCAAAGCAGGGGGCTATGGCTACACCTTC. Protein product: CASKAGGYGYTF.

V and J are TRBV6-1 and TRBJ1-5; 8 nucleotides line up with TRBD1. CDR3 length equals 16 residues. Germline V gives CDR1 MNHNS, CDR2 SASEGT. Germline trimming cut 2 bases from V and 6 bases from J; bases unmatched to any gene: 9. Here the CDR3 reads CASSESAQGARQPQHF. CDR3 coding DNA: TGTGCCAGCAGTGAATCGGCCCAGGGGGCGCGTCAGCCCCAGCATTTT.

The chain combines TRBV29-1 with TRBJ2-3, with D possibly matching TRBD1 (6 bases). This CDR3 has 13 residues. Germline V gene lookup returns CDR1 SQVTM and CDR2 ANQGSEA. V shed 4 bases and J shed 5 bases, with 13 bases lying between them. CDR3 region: CSVVQGSGDTQYF. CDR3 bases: TGCAGCGTTGTACAGGGCTCGGGAGATACGCAGTATTTT.

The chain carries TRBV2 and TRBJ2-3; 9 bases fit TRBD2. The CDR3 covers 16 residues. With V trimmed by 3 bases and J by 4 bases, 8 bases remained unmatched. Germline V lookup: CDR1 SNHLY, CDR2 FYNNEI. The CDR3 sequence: CASSDLAGGLADTQYF. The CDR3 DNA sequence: TGTGCCAGCAGTGATCTCGCGGGAGGGCTAGCAGATACGCAGTATTTT. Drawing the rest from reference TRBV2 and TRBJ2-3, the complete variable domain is EPEVTQTPSHQVTQMGQEVILRCVPISNHLYFYWYRQILGQKVEFLVSFYNNEISEKSEIFDDQFSVERPDGSNFTLKIRSTKLEDSAMYFCASSDLAGGLADTQYFGPGTRLTVL.

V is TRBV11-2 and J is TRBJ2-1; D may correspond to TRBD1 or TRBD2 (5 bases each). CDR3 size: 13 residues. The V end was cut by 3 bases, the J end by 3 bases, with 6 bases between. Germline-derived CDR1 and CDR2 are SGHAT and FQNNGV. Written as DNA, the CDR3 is TGTGCCAGCAGCTTGGGACGCTACAATGAGCAGTTCTTC. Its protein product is CASSLGRYNEQFF. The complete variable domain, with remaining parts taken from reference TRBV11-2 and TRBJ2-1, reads EAGVAQSPRYKIIEKRQSVAFWCNPISGHATLYWYQQILGQGPKLLIQFQNNGVVDDSQLPKDRFSAERLKGVDSTLKIQPAKLEDSAVYLCASSLGRYNEQFFGPGTRLTVL.

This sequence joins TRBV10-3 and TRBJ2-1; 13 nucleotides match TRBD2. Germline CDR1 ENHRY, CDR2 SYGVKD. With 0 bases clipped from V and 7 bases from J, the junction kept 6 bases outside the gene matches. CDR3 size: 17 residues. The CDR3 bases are TGTGCCATCAGTGAGTCGGCGGGACTAGCGGGACGGAATGAGCAGTTCTTC. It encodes CAISESAGLAGRNEQFF.